This TCR beta chain was obtained from a study of blood T cell repertoires in COVID-19. Background on the study: Donors in the United States, Italy and Spain gave samples during acute or convalescent COVID-19. Sources were T cells, B-cell-depleted T cells, or PBMCs; the material itself was cDNA or gDNA.

About this clone itself: It is unclear where the CDR3 begins or ends on the DNA, so no DNA is shown, and the CDR3 is as TCRdb lists it.

Original handling: Estimation of nucleated cell counts was performed using reference gene primer amplification. Profiling relied on immunoSEQ multiplex PCR, and the TCRdb table lists in-frame clones only, not all of them. Clonal size and the V and J genes are those of that table, whereas D and trimming came from the DNA. The sample consists of fewer than 650,000 clones, approximately 91% of them appearing once. From germline, CDR1 is SGHRS and CDR2 YFSETQ. The CDR3 is 13 amino acids long, termini counted. Sequencing was carried out using peripheral blood. The chain has TRBV5-1 and TRBJ1-2; the DNA was not compared with TRBD1, the D call given in the table. The origin of this receptor is a woman between 50 and 59 years old with COVID-19, enrolled during active disease. The CDR3 protein is CASSPWGQGANTF.